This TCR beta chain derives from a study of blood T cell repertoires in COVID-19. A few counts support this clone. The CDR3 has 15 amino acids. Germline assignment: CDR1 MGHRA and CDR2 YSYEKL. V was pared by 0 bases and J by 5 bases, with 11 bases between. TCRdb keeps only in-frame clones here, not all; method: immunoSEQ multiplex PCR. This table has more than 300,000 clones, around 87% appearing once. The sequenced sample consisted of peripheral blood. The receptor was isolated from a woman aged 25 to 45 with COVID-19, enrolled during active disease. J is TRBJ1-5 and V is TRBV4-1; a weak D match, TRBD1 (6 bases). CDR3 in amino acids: CASSQDPDSYQPQHF. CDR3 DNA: TGCGCCAGCAGCCAAGACCCGGACAGTTATCAGCCCCAGCATTTT.